Following are 28 T cell receptor beta chains from one sample sequenced in a study of blood T cell repertoires in COVID-19. TCRdb's copy holds only in-frame clones and misses some; the assay was immunoSEQ multiplex PCR. Of fewer than 200,000 clones listed, around 87% were seen once; the top ten hold around 2.7%. Input material: peripheral blood. Receptors were obtained from a man aged 35 to 55 with active or convalescent COVID-19.

The V and J genes are TRBV7-6 and TRBJ1-4, with D possibly being TRBD1 (5 bases). V lost 5 bases and J lost 4, with 17 bases in between. CDR1 SGHVS and CDR2 FNYEAQ come from the germline V gene. The CDR3 covers 16 residues. The chain's CDR3 is CASSPAGGGLNEKLFF. The DNA for the CDR3 is TGTGCCAGCAGCCCCGCTGGGGGGGGACTTAATGAAAAACTGTTTTTT.

The chain recombines TRBV18 with TRBJ1-5; no definite D call. This CDR3 spans 13 amino acids. Looked up from germline, CDR1 is KGHSH and CDR2 is LQKENI. V was trimmed by 2 bases and J by 4 bases, leaving 6 bases between them. As DNA, the CDR3 is TGTGCCAGCTCACCATGGGAGAATCAGCCCCAGCATTTT. Encoded protein: CASSPWENQPQHF. Full variable domain (missing parts from reference TRBV18 and TRBJ1-5): NAGVMQNPRHLVRRRGQEARLRCSPMKGHSHVYWYRQLPEEGLKFMVYLQKENIIDESGMPKERFSAEFPKEGPSILRIQQVVRGDSAAYFCASSPWENQPQHFGDGTRLSIL.

The J gene is TRBJ2-3, the V gene TRBV11-2; weak D call: TRBD2 (6 bases). The V and J ends lost 6 bases and 4 bases respectively, with 11 bases between them. CDR3 length: 13 amino acids. Germline loops: CDR1 SGHAT, CDR2 FQNNGV. CDR3 nucleotides: TGTGCCAGCAGTTCTGGGACTGCAGATACGCAGTATTTT. It is translated as CASSSGTADTQYF.

This chain uses TRBV7-9 with TRBJ2-7; D gene unclear. The germline V and J ends were trimmed by 5 bases and 0 bases, with 11 bases remaining between them. The CDR3 runs 14 residues. Per the germline V gene, CDR1 is SEHNR and CDR2 is FQNEAQ (reference sequence). The chain's CDR3 is CASSHYTFSYEQYF. DNA for the CDR3: TGTGCCAGCAGCCACTACACCTTCTCCTACGAGCAGTACTTC. Full variable domain (remainder filled in from reference TRBV7-9 and TRBJ2-7): DTGVSQNPRHKITKRGQNVTFRCDPISEHNRLYWYRQTLGQGPEFLTYFQNEAQLEKSRLLSDRFSAERPKGSFSTLEIQRTEQGDSAMYLCASSHYTFSYEQYFGPGTRLTVT.

This clone was observed a single time. The chain is built from TRBV19 and TRBJ1-1; no clear D. CDR3 size: 13 residues. The germline V gene encodes CDR1 LNHDA and CDR2 SQIVND (reference sequence). Trimming took off 2 bases at V and 1 base at J, with 5 bases between the two ends. This CDR3 reads CASSIQQNTEAFF. CDR3 DNA: TGTGCCAGTAGTATACAACAGAACACTGAAGCTTTCTTT.

This rearrangement joins TRBV19 to TRBJ1-5; a possible D gene is TRBD1 (6 bases). The ends were cut back, 5 bases at V and 6 bases at J, with 17 bases in the middle. The germline V gene has CDR1 LNHDA and CDR2 SQIVND (reference sequence). This CDR3 contains 15 residues. The CDR3 DNA reads TGTGCCAGTAGTGTGAGGACAGTTGGTCTTCAGCCCCAGCATTTT. This translates into CASSVRTVGLQPQHF.

This chain uses TRBV4-2 with TRBJ1-1; 7 bases align to TRBD1. CDR3 length equals 14 residues. Germline V CDR1 and CDR2: LGHNA, YNFKEQ. V dropped 5 bases and J dropped 0; count of bases not matched to a gene: 3. This CDR3 reads CASSVGQMNTEAFF. The DNA of the CDR3 is TGTGCCAGCAGCGTGGGACAGATGAACACTGAAGCTTTCTTT.

The chain employs TRBV29-1 and TRBJ1-2, with 7 bases that match TRBD1. V trimming: 4 bases; J trimming: 2 bases; junction bases outside the gene matches: 4. CDR3 length equals 13 residues. Germline V gives CDR1 SQVTM, CDR2 ANQGSEA. The CDR3 nucleotides read TGCAGCGTTGGGGACAGCAAGAACTATGGCTACACCTTC. This gives the protein CSVGDSKNYGYTF.

The chain uses TRBV6-5 and TRBJ1-4; a possible D gene is TRBD1 (5 bases). With 7 bases removed from V and 5 bases from J, the gap between germline ends came to 14 bases. The CDR3 runs 14 residues. The germline V gene encodes CDR1 MNHEY and CDR2 SVGAGI. CDR3 residues: CASMKGVRNEKLFF. CDR3 nucleotides: TGTGCCAGCATGAAAGGGGTGAGAAATGAAAAACTGTTTTTT.

This clone was picked up one time. J is TRBJ1-2 and V is TRBV5-6; D is ambiguous. CDR3 length: 14 residues. Per the germline V gene, CDR1 is SGHDT and CDR2 is YYEEEE. Trimming took 2 bases from V and 9 from J, leaving 17 bases between them. The CDR3 sequence: CASSFAGSRGSYTF. The DNA for the CDR3 is TGTGCCAGCAGCTTCGCGGGGTCGCGCGGAAGCTACACCTTC.

In its sample, this clone was seen a few times. The chain couples TRBV5-6 to TRBJ1-2, with 7 bases aligning to TRBD1. From germline, CDR1 is SGHDT and CDR2 YYEEEE. The CDR3 is 14 residues long. V lost 3 bases and J lost 3; bases outside the gene matches: 5. The CDR3 loop is CASSYGTVYYGYTF. CDR3 coding DNA: TGTGCCAGCAGCTATGGGACAGTATACTATGGCTACACCTTC.

This clone showed up just a few times. This chain links TRBV4-3 with TRBJ1-1; 8 bases fit TRBD1. J gave up 5 bases and V 1 base, and 6 bases lay outside the gene matches. Germline V gene lookup returns CDR1 LGHNA and CDR2 YSLEER. The CDR3 runs to 15 residues. The CDR3 DNA sequence: TGCGCCAGCAGCCAAGGCCAACAGGGGGAGACTGAAGCTTTCTTT. It encodes CASSQGQQGETEAFF.

The chain uses TRBV9 and TRBJ2-1; TRBD2 agrees at 14 bases. The J segment lost 7 bases and the V segment lost 2 bases, leaving 5 bases of the junction unmatched. Germline lookup yields CDR1 SGDLS and CDR2 YYNGEE. The CDR3 sequence is 16 residues long. CDR3: CASSVGTSGGRNEQFF. The CDR3 coding sequence is TGTGCCAGCAGCGTCGGGACTAGCGGGGGTCGGAATGAGCAGTTCTTC.

This chain joins TRBV6-2 or TRBV6-3 and TRBJ1-5, with TRBD1 matching over 7 bases. This CDR3 has 16 residues. Germline CDR1 and CDR2: MNHEY and SVGEGT. V gave up 4 bases and J gave up 5 bases; unmatched junction bases: 11. This CDR3 reads CASSLQGLEPHQPQHF. Written as DNA, the CDR3 is TGTGCCAGCAGTTTACAGGGGCTTGAGCCCCATCAGCCCCAGCATTTT.

The chain couples TRBV7-3 to TRBJ2-7; 7 bases fit TRBD2. CDR1 and CDR2 from the germline V gene are SGHTA and FQGTGA. The length of the CDR3 is 15 residues. Trimming cost V 5 bases and J 2 bases; bases outside gene matches: 9. The DNA of the CDR3 is TGTGCCAGCAGCCTAGGCGGGGGTAATCCCTACGAGCAGTACTTC. Protein product: CASSLGGGNPYEQYF.

CDR3 bases: TGCGCCAGCGAAGGGGATGGCAATCAGCCCCAGCATTTT. Protein: CASEGDGNQPQHF. The rearrangement links TRBV5-1 to TRBJ1-5; the D gene is possibly TRBD1 (5 bases). Per the germline V gene, CDR1 is SGHRS and CDR2 is YFSETQ. The CDR3 length is 13 residues. V lost 7 bases to trimming and J lost 2 bases, with 10 bases between them.

Written as DNA, the CDR3 is TGCAGCGTTGGGACTAGCGGGGGGGCAATAGTCTACAATGAGCAGTTCTTC. This codes for CSVGTSGGAIVYNEQFF. The V gene is TRBV29-1, the J gene TRBJ2-1; TRBD2 matches 15 bases. Germline V CDR1 and CDR2: SQVTM, ANQGSEA. CDR3 length equals 17 residues. Losses at the gene ends were 4 bases for V and 3 bases for J; bases not matched to a gene: 7.

The chain recombines TRBV7-8 with TRBJ2-7; D not resolved. Between the trimmed V and J ends, which lost 5 bases and 7 bases, there was a span of 15 bases. CDR1 is SGHVS, CDR2 FQNEAQ, per germline. This CDR3 comprises 13 residues. CDR3 sequence: CASSHTLESEQYF. The CDR3 region has the DNA TGTGCCAGCAGCCACACCTTGGAGAGTGAGCAGTACTTC.

This chain connects TRBV4-3 to TRBJ1-2, with D uncertain. There are 15 residues in the CDR3. CDR1 and CDR2 from the germline V gene are LGHNA and YSLEER. V was cut by 4 bases and J by 4 bases, with 16 bases left in between. CDR3: CASSPQTYTSYGYTF. As DNA, the CDR3 is TGCGCCAGCAGCCCACAGACATACACCTCCTATGGCTACACCTTC.

The genes are TRBV11-2 and TRBJ1-2; TRBD1 is a possible D gene (5 bases). CDR1 and CDR2 (germline): SGHAT, FQNNGV. Trimming left V 0 bases short and J 8 bases short, with 16 bases between. The CDR3 runs 15 residues. The CDR3 nucleotides read TGTGCCAGCAGCTTAGATCCACGCAGGGTGGGGGGCTACACCTTC. Translating gives CASSLDPRRVGGYTF.

This chain connects TRBV19 to TRBJ2-6, with D hard to call. The CDR3 is 17 residues long. Germline V gene lookup returns CDR1 LNHDA and CDR2 SQIVND (reference sequence). Deletions cut 6 bases from V and 0 bases from J, with 15 bases between. Here the CDR3 DNA reads TGTGCCAGTAGCCCGCGGTCAGCCGCCTCTGGGGCCAACGTCCTGACTTTC. This sequence encodes CASSPRSAASGANVLTF. Full variable domain (rest looked up from reference TRBV19 and TRBJ2-6): DGGITQSPKYLFRKEGQNVTLSCEQNLNHDAMYWYRQDPGQGLRLIYYSQIVNDFQKGDIAEGYSVSREKKESFPLTVTSAQKNPTAFYLCASSPRSAASGANVLTFGAGSRLTVL.

A single count supports this clone. V and J are TRBV4-1 and TRBJ1-5, with D possibly being TRBD1 (6 bases). Germline CDR1 reads MGHRA; CDR2 reads YSYEKL. This CDR3 spans 16 amino acids. The V gene lost 0 bases and the J gene lost 4 bases, with 13 bases spanning the gap. The chain's CDR3 is CASSQDPTGINQPQHF. DNA for the CDR3: TGCGCCAGCAGCCAAGATCCGACAGGAATTAATCAGCCCCAGCATTTT.

J is TRBJ1-2 and V is TRBV6-5; 8 bases map to TRBD1. The CDR3 is 16 residues long. Trimming at V came to 4 bases and at J to 4 bases, leaving 11 bases not matched to a gene. Per the germline V gene, CDR1 is MNHEY and CDR2 is SVGAGI. CDR3 DNA sequence: TGTGCCAGCAGTTCGTTCGGGACAGGCAGCTTCTATGGCTACACCTTC. Encoded protein: CASSSFGTGSFYGYTF.

In its sample, this clone was seen a few times. CDR3 nucleotide sequence: TGCGCCAGCAGCCAAGAGCAGGGATCGCACTATGGCTACACCTTC. This gives the protein CASSQEQGSHYGYTF. This chain uses TRBV4-3 with TRBJ1-2; TRBD1 is a possible D gene (5 bases). The CDR3 consists of 15 residues. Germline V gene sequence: CDR1 LGHNA, CDR2 YSLEER. V lost 0 bases and J 3 bases, leaving 11 bases between the germline ends.

This clone came up a few times. The chain recombines TRBV7-9 with TRBJ1-2; perhaps TRBD1 as D (5 bases). In germline, CDR1 is SEHNR, CDR2 FQNEAQ (reference sequence). Between the trimmed V and J ends, which lost 7 bases and 4 bases, there was a span of 25 bases. This CDR3 spans 17 amino acids. The CDR3 loop is CASIPGGQPGVLYGYTF. In DNA, the CDR3 is TGTGCCAGCATTCCGGGCGGGCAGCCGGGGGTCCTCTATGGCTACACCTTC.

DNA for the CDR3: TGCGCCAGCAGCTTGAACAGGGGGCGCTTTGGCTATGGCTACACCTTC. It codes for CASSLNRGRFGYGYTF. The chain combines TRBV5-1 with TRBJ1-2; TRBD1 agrees at 9 bases. The CDR3 totals 16 residues. Unmatched junction bases numbered 8, after V lost 1 base and J lost 4 bases. Germline assignment: CDR1 SGHRS and CDR2 YFSETQ. Full variable domain (remainder filled in from reference TRBV5-1 and TRBJ1-2): KAGVTQTPRYLIKTRGQQVTLSCSPISGHRSVSWYQQTPGQGLQFLFEYFSETQRNKGNFPGRFSGRQFSNSRSEMNVSTLELGDSALYLCASSLNRGRFGYGYTFGSGTRLTVV.

This clone showed up just once. The chain couples TRBV30 to TRBJ1-2; D remains unclear. The CDR3 totals 12 residues. Germline V CDR1 and CDR2: GTSNPN, SVGIG (reference sequence). The V gene lost 3 bases and the J gene lost 6 bases, with 11 bases spanning the gap. As DNA, the CDR3 is TGTGCCTGGAGCCTGGGCGGGAATGGCTACACCTTC. Its protein is CAWSLGGNGYTF.

The rearrangement joins TRBV30 to TRBJ2-1, with 10 bases identical to TRBD1. The CDR3 has 15 residues. CDR1 and CDR2 (germline): GTSNPN, SVGIG (reference sequence). Losses at the gene ends were 0 bases for V and 5 bases for J; bases not matched to a gene: 4. The CDR3 region has the DNA TGTGCCTGGAGTGTACTTGGGACAGGGGACAATGAGCAGTTCTTC. It specifies CAWSVLGTGDNEQFF.